Each of the 22 T cell receptor beta chains below was sequenced from the same sample in a study of OX40 agonist ivuxolimab in advanced cancers. The data were produced by immunoSEQ multiplex PCR, yet TCRdb's version contains in-frame clones alone and is incomplete. The data contain under 100,000 clones, almost 90% of them singletons. The sequencing used CD4+ or CD8+ T cells sorted from blood, collected in a trial of the OX40 agonist ivuxolimab. Receptor source: an adult with an advanced solid tumor such as melanoma, head and neck, liver or kidney cancer.

The chain couples TRBV9 to TRBJ2-7, with 9 bases lining up with TRBD1. This CDR3 is built from 16 residues. V gave up 3 bases and J gave up 0 bases; unmatched junction bases: 7. Germline CDR1 is SGDLS and CDR2 is YYNGEE. In nucleotides, the CDR3 is TGTGCCAGCAGCGCCGGACAGGGGTCAATCTCCTACGAGCAGTACTTC. Translated: CASSAGQGSISYEQYF.

CDR3 nucleotide sequence: TGTGCCAGCAGTACCAAGCGGGGAGTAGTCTATGGCTACACCTTC. Amino acids: CASSTKRGVVYGYTF. The chain joins TRBV6-1 to TRBJ1-2; no reliable D call. Trimming removed 5 bases at V and 4 bases at J, with 17 bases between. The CDR3 sequence is 15 residues long. Germline-derived CDR1 and CDR2 are MNHNS and SASEGT.

V gene TRBV19 combines with J gene TRBJ2-1; 14 bases are a match to TRBD2. Trimming removed 5 bases from V and 5 bases from J; junction bases left unmatched: 8. CDR3 size: 17 residues. CDR1 is LNHDA, CDR2 SQIVND, per germline (reference sequence). CDR3 DNA sequence: TGTGCCAGTAGTCCAAGACTAGCGGGAGGGGATGACAATGAGCAGTTCTTC. Protein: CASSPRLAGGDDNEQFF.

CDR3 nucleotide sequence: TGTGCCAGCAGTTTACTAGCGGGACAGAGCTCCTACGAGCAGTACTTC. This sequence encodes CASSLLAGQSSYEQYF. This rearrangement joins TRBV27 to TRBJ2-7, with 9 bases aligning to TRBD2. This CDR3 region has 16 residues. Germline CDR1 is MNHEY and CDR2 is SMNVEV (reference sequence). After removal of 2 bases from V and 0 bases from J, the junction contained 5 bases not matched to a gene.

V usage is TRBV7-9 and J usage is TRBJ2-3; 7 positions match TRBD2. V dropped 7 bases and J dropped 0; count of bases not matched to a gene: 19. The CDR3 totals 19 residues. From germline, CDR1 is SEHNR and CDR2 FQNEAQ (reference sequence). This CDR3 is CASTDWGMGAGPSTDTQYF. CDR3 nucleotides: TGTGCCAGCACCGATTGGGGGATGGGAGCGGGACCTAGCACAGATACGCAGTATTTT.

The chain links TRBV10-3 to TRBJ2-2, with D tentatively TRBD1 (6 bases). Trimming cost V 8 bases and J 2 bases, with 12 bases left between them. CDR1 is ENHRY, CDR2 SYGVKD, per germline. The CDR3 spans 14 residues. The DNA of the CDR3 is TGTGCCATCCGGGACACGCCAAACACCGGGGAGCTGTTTTTT. Amino acid sequence: CAIRDTPNTGELFF.

V and J are TRBV7-8 and TRBJ1-2; possible D gene TRBD1, 6 bases. The germline CDR1 and CDR2 sequences are SGHVS and FQNEAQ. The CDR3 is 15 amino acids. Trimming removed 1 base at V and 5 bases at J, with 14 bases between. For the CDR3, the DNA is TGTGCCAGCAGCTTAGGTATATGGACAGAATATGGCTACACCTTC. Amino acid sequence: CASSLGIWTEYGYTF. The whole variable domain, remainder taken from reference TRBV7-8 and TRBJ1-2, is GAGVSQSPRYKVAKRGQDVALRCDPISGHVSLFWYQQALGQGPEFLTYFQNEAQLDKSGLPSDRFFAERPEGSVSTLKIQRTQQEDSAVYLCASSLGIWTEYGYTFGSGTRLTVV.

The CDR3 reads CASSFPRGRASYEQYF. CDR3 nucleotides: TGTGCCAGCAGCTTCCCGCGGGGTAGGGCCTCCTACGAGCAGTACTTC. This chain connects TRBV7-2 to TRBJ2-7; tentatively, D is TRBD2 (6 bases). The germline CDR1 and CDR2 sequences are SGHTA and FQGNSA. V lost 3 bases, J lost 0 bases, and 15 bases lay in between. The CDR3 covers 16 residues.

The chain joins TRBV4-2 to TRBJ2-3; D is uncertain. Looked up from germline, CDR1 is LGHNA and CDR2 is YNFKEQ. V lost 1 base, J lost 2 bases, and 7 bases lay in between. The CDR3 spans 14 residues. As DNA, the CDR3 is TGTGCCAGCAGCCAAGGGACCGACACAGATACGCAGTATTTT. It encodes CASSQGTDTDTQYF.

The chain joins TRBV21-1 to TRBJ2-2. TRBV21-1 is annotated as a pseudogene. This CDR3 has 20 amino acids. This CDR3 reads CASSPYRDPPFPGNTGELFF. CDR3 in DNA: TGTGCCAGCAGTCCTTATAGGGACCCCCCGTTTCCGGGAAACACCGGGGAGCTGTTTTTT.

The chain carries TRBV11-3 and TRBJ2-2, with no clear D. CDR3 length: 13 residues. Germline CDR1 reads SGHNT; CDR2 reads YENEEA. Trimming pared 0 bases from V and 5 bases from J, leaving 4 bases between. Here the CDR3 reads CASSLDSTGELFF. The CDR3 coding sequence is TGTGCCAGCAGCTTAGATAGTACCGGGGAGCTGTTTTTT.

The chain recombines TRBV2 with TRBJ1-1; D remains unclear. V dropped 6 bases and J dropped 3 bases, with 14 bases sitting between them. Germline CDR1 SNHLY, CDR2 FYNNEI. The CDR3 is 14 residues long. Here the CDR3 reads CASRRGFRDTEAFF. CDR3 DNA: TGTGCCAGCAGAAGAGGGTTTAGGGACACTGAAGCTTTCTTT.

This clone has only one observation. The chain joins TRBV9 to TRBJ2-3, with 8 nucleotides matching TRBD2. V trimming: 4 bases; J trimming: 5 bases; junction bases outside the gene matches: 12. CDR1 SGDLS and CDR2 YYNGEE come from the germline V gene. CDR3 size: 16 residues. The CDR3 sequence: CASSPRVSGVLDTQYF. The CDR3, as DNA: TGTGCCAGCAGCCCTCGCGTTAGCGGGGTGTTAGATACGCAGTATTTT. Full variable domain (outside the CDR3, taken from reference TRBV9 and TRBJ2-3): DSGVTQTPKHLITATGQRVTLRCSPRSGDLSVYWYQQSLDQGLQFLIQYYNGEERAKGNILERFSAQQFPDLHSELNLSSLELGDSALYFCASSPRVSGVLDTQYFGPGTRLTVL.

This chain uses TRBV30 with TRBJ1-5, with D unclear. The V gene lost 0 bases and the J gene lost 0 bases, with 6 bases spanning the gap. This CDR3 has 14 residues. Germline V CDR1 and CDR2: GTSNPN, SVGIG (reference sequence). CDR3 protein: CAWSVGSSNQPQHF. CDR3 nucleotide sequence: TGTGCCTGGAGTGTAGGCAGTAGCAATCAGCCCCAGCATTTT.

This chain links TRBV19 with TRBJ2-5, with D perhaps matching TRBD1 (6 bases). There are 14 residues in the CDR3. Germline V gene data show CDR1 as LNHDA and CDR2 as SQIVND (reference sequence). The germline V and J ends were trimmed by 5 bases and 2 bases, with 12 bases remaining between them. The CDR3 sequence: CASSLPGDQETQYF. The CDR3 bases are TGTGCCAGTAGTCTCCCAGGGGATCAAGAGACCCAGTACTTC.

The rearrangement uses TRBV6-6 and TRBJ2-7; 8 nucleotides align to TRBD1. CDR3 size: 16 residues. The germline CDR1 and CDR2 sequences are MNHNY and SVGAGI (reference sequence). With V trimmed by 0 bases and J by 5 bases, 9 bases remained unmatched. The CDR3 sequence: CASSYSPTGGSNEQYF. The DNA of the CDR3 is TGTGCCAGCAGTTACTCGCCAACAGGGGGTAGCAACGAGCAGTACTTC.

The genes are TRBV7-8 and TRBJ2-7, with 9 nucleotides matching TRBD1. The length of the CDR3 is 15 residues. The germline V gene has CDR1 SGHVS and CDR2 FQNEAQ. Losses at the gene ends were 0 bases for V and 3 bases for J; bases not matched to a gene: 3. CDR3 in amino acids: CASSLARTGDYEQYF. The CDR3 DNA sequence: TGTGCCAGCAGCTTAGCAAGGACAGGGGACTACGAGCAGTACTTC.

In DNA, the CDR3 is TGTGCCAGCAGCTCGGACCTCCTGCGGCGGGGGAAGTACGAGCAGTACTTC. The encoded protein is CASSSDLLRRGKYEQYF. The V and J genes are TRBV13 and TRBJ2-7, with 7 bases that match TRBD2. CDR3 length: 17 amino acids. Trimming removed 4 bases from V and 4 bases from J; junction bases left unmatched: 16. Looked up from germline, CDR1 is PRHDT and CDR2 is FYEKMQ (reference sequence). The full variable domain, in which reference TRBV13 and TRBJ2-7 provide the parts outside the CDR3, is AAGVIQSPRHLIKEKRETATLKCYPIPRHDTVYWYQQGPGQDPQFLISFYEKMQSDKGSIPDRFSAQQFSDYHSELNMSSLELGDSALYFCASSSDLLRRGKYEQYFGPGTRLTVT.

The rearrangement uses TRBV7-9 and TRBJ1-6; no definite D call. The CDR3 has 13 amino acids. Looked up from germline, CDR1 is SEHNR and CDR2 is FQNEAQ (reference sequence). V lost 9 bases and J 7 bases, leaving 13 bases between the germline ends. As DNA, the CDR3 is TGTGCCAGTAGCCCGGGAAGCAATTCACCCCTCCACTTT. It codes for CASSPGSNSPLHF.

This chain joins TRBV6-5 and TRBJ1-2, with no clear D. V was trimmed by 4 bases and J by 4 bases, leaving 4 bases between them. In germline, CDR1 is MNHEY, CDR2 SVGAGI. CDR3 length equals 11 residues. This CDR3 reads CASSSVYGYTF. CDR3 coding DNA: TGTGCCAGCAGTTCCGTCTATGGCTACACCTTC.

This chain links TRBV5-6 with TRBJ1-1; possible D gene TRBD1, 5 bases. CDR1 and CDR2 (germline): SGHDT, YYEEEE. V shed 0 bases and J shed 5 bases, with 11 bases lying between them. CDR3 size: 14 residues. The CDR3 nucleotides are TGTGCCAGCAGCTTGGTGGGGGTGCGAACTGAAGCTTTCTTT. Protein: CASSLVGVRTEAFF. Using reference TRBV5-6 and TRBJ1-1 for the parts outside the CDR3, the full variable domain is DAGVTQSPTHLIKTRGQQVTLRCSPKSGHDTVSWYQQALGQGPQFIFQYYEEEERQRGNFPDRFSGHQFPNYSSELNVNALLLGDSALYLCASSLVGVRTEAFFGQGTRLTVV.

The V call is TRBV27, the J call TRBJ2-1, with 10 bases lining up with TRBD2. With 5 bases clipped from V and 4 bases from J, the junction kept 11 bases outside the gene matches. This CDR3 spans 17 amino acids. The V gene's germline CDR1 is MNHEY and CDR2 SMNVEV (reference sequence). In DNA form, the CDR3 reads TGTGCCAGCAGTCTAAGAGAACCGGGACTAGCGTACAATGAGCAGTTCTTC. This translates into CASSLREPGLAYNEQFF.